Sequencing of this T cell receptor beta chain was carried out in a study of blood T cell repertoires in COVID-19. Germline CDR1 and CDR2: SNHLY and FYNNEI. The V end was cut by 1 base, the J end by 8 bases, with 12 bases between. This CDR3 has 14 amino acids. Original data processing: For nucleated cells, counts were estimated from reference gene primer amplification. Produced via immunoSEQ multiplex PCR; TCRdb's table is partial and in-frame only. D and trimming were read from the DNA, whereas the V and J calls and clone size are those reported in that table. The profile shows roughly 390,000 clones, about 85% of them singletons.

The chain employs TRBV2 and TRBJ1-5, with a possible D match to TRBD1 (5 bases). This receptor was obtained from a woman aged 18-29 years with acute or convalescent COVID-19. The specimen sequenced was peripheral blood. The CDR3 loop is CASSEEFGGEPQHF. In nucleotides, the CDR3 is TGTGCCAGCAGTGAAGAATTCGGGGGGGAGCCCCAGCATTTT.